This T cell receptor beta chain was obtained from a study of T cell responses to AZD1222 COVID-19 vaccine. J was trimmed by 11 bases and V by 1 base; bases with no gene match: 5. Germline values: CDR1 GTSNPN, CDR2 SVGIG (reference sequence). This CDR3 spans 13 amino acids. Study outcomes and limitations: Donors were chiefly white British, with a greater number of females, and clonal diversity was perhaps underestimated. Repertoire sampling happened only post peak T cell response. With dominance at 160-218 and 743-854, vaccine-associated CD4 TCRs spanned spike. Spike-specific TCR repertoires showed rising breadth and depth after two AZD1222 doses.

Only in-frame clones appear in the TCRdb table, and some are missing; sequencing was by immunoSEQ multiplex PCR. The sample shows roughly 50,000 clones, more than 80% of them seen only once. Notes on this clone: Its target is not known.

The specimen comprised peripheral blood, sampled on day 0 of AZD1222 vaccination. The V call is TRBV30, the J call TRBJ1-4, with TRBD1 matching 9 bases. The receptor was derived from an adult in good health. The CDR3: CAWSASGTGKLFF. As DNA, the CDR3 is TGTGCCTGGAGTGCCTCCGGGACAGGGAAACTGTTTTTT.